The next 31 T cell receptor beta chains were all read from a single sample in a study of CD8 T cells in ankylosing spondylitis. TCRdb redid the calling of the 5' RACE reads with MiXCR, one entry per CDR3 protein. The sample includes 200,000 to 250,000 distinct CDR3 sequences, about 10% of them seen just once. Sequencing was done on a sample of blood, either unsorted or a sorted T cell fraction (not recorded which). These receptors were collected from a male donor with ankylosing spondylitis or in good health (not recorded which).

This clonotype was seen at least ten times. This CDR3 is CASSPVHGGHQETQYF. The CDR3 DNA reads as TGTGCCAGCAGCCCAGTTCACGGGGGGCATCAAGAGACCCAGTACTTC. This chain joins TRBV7-2 and TRBJ2-5; a possible D gene is TRBD2 (7 bases). This CDR3 has 16 residues. Per germline, CDR1 SGHTA and CDR2 FQGNSA. V was pared by 5 bases and J by 2 bases, with 18 bases between.

This clonotype was seen more than once but under ten times. The chain uses TRBV7-3 and TRBJ1-3, with TRBD1 matching 7 bases. CDR3 size: 13 residues. CDR1 and CDR2 (germline): SGHTA, FQGTGA. Trimming removed 5 bases from V and 8 bases from J; junction bases left unmatched: 6. CDR3: CASSLGRGDTIYF. In DNA, the CDR3 is TGTGCCAGCAGCCTGGGCAGGGGGGACACCATATATTTT.

This clonotype was found many times. This sequence joins TRBV5-6 and TRBJ2-5; D might be TRBD1 (5 bases). This CDR3 has 13 residues. Deletions cut 0 bases from V and 7 bases from J, with 10 bases between. Germline V gene data show CDR1 as SGHDT and CDR2 as YYEEEE. The CDR3 loop reads CASSLGPRGTQYF. The CDR3 coding sequence is TGTGCCAGCAGCTTGGGGCCAAGGGGGACCCAGTACTTC.

This clonotype has only a few counts. The V gene is TRBV15, the J gene TRBJ1-5, with unresolved D. The V end lost 5 bases, the J end lost 0 bases, and 14 bases lay between the germline ends. CDR3 size: 16 residues. In germline, CDR1 is LNHNV, CDR2 YYDKDF (reference sequence). The CDR3, as DNA: TGTGCCACCAGCGAGCAGAAGACCTATAGCAATCAGCCCCAGCATTTT. Its translation: CATSEQKTYSNQPQHF.

The sample holds many counts of this clonotype. This chain links TRBV24-1 with TRBJ1-1; the D gene is possibly TRBD1 (6 bases). V dropped 4 bases and J dropped 4 bases, with 15 bases sitting between them. Per the germline V gene, CDR1 is KGHDR and CDR2 is SFDVKD. There are 15 residues in the CDR3. Written as DNA, the CDR3 is TGTGCCACCAGTGACCCACCCTCAGGGGTCACTGAAGCTTTCTTT. As protein: CATSDPPSGVTEAFF.

This clonotype has at least ten counts. V is TRBV10-3 and J is TRBJ1-3; D is uncertain. Trimming took off 0 bases at V and 1 base at J, with 19 bases between the two ends. Germline CDR1 ENHRY, CDR2 SYGVKD. The CDR3 has 19 residues. CDR3 sequence reads: CAISESKGGLGSSGNTIYF. For the CDR3, the DNA is TGTGCCATCAGTGAGTCGAAAGGAGGTCTCGGGTCTTCTGGAAACACCATATATTTT.

V is TRBV4-2 and J is TRBJ2-7, with D perhaps matching TRBD1 (5 bases). The CDR3 spans 14 residues. Trimming cost V 1 base and J 0 bases, with 7 bases left between them. Germline V gives CDR1 LGHNA, CDR2 YNFKEQ. The CDR3 loop is CASSQGGSSYEQYF. In DNA form, the CDR3 reads TGTGCCAGCAGCCAAGGGGGCAGCTCCTACGAGCAGTACTTC.

In its sample, this clonotype was seen many times. The chain is built from TRBV7-6 and TRBJ1-6; D not resolved. CDR1 and CDR2 (germline): SGHVS, FNYEAQ. Trimming took off 2 bases at V and 9 bases at J, with 17 bases between the two ends. The CDR3 length is 16 residues. CDR3 protein: CASSLMSRALGSPLHF. The CDR3 nucleotides are TGTGCCAGCAGCTTAATGTCGAGAGCGTTAGGTTCACCCCTCCACTTT.

The V gene is TRBV30, the J gene TRBJ1-2; 7 positions agree with TRBD1. Germline CDR1 GTSNPN, CDR2 SVGIG (reference sequence). V shed 2 bases and J 8 bases; nucleotides not matched to a gene: 20. This CDR3 contains 17 residues. The CDR3 loop is CAWSLGQELALTRGYTF. In DNA form, the CDR3 reads TGTGCCTGGAGTTTAGGACAGGAGTTGGCCTTGACGCGGGGCTACACCTTC.

This clonotype was observed a few times. V and J are TRBV10-3 and TRBJ2-6; 7 nucleotides align to TRBD1. V was clipped by 10 bases and J by 1 base; unmatched bases: 10. The CDR3 consists of 16 residues. Germline V lookup: CDR1 ENHRY, CDR2 SYGVKD. CDR3 protein: CATRTGSGSGANVLTF. CDR3 nucleotide sequence: TGTGCCACTCGGACAGGATCGGGTTCTGGGGCCAACGTCCTGACTTTC.

This clonotype was observed many times. This rearrangement joins TRBV27 to TRBJ1-1; D not certain. Trimming stripped 7 bases from V and 3 bases from J, with 12 bases between. Per germline, CDR1 MNHEY and CDR2 SMNVEV (reference sequence). The CDR3 consists of 13 residues. The CDR3 DNA follows: TGTGCCAGCAACAGAGGGCTGGACACTGAAGCTTTCTTT. As protein: CASNRGLDTEAFF.

This clonotype was seen a handful of times. DNA of the CDR3: TGTGCCAGCAGCGGGGACAGAATGGAGACCCAGTACTTC. It encodes CASSGDRMETQYF. The rearrangement joins TRBV9 to TRBJ2-5; 7 bases align to TRBD1. CDR1 is SGDLS and CDR2 is YYNGEE in the germline V gene. V was pared by 3 bases and J by 5 bases, with 4 bases of the junction left unmatched. CDR3 size: 13 residues.

This clonotype was observed many times. V and J are TRBV28 and TRBJ2-5, with TRBD1 matching 10 bases. Germline V gene lookup returns CDR1 MDHEN and CDR2 SYDVKM. The CDR3 spans 17 residues. With V trimmed by 1 base and J by 2 bases, 7 bases remained unmatched. The CDR3 loop is CASSLLLPGQGQETQYF. The CDR3 DNA follows: TGTGCCAGCAGTTTATTACTCCCGGGACAGGGGCAAGAGACCCAGTACTTC.

The chain joins TRBV24-1 to TRBJ2-7, with D maybe TRBD1 (6 bases). Germline CDR1 and CDR2: KGHDR and SFDVKD. Trimming stripped 4 bases from V and 4 bases from J, with 7 bases between. The CDR3 extends over 12 amino acids. The CDR3 reads CATSDRGYEQYF. The CDR3 DNA sequence: TGTGCCACCAGTGACAGGGGATACGAGCAGTACTTC.

This clonotype was recorded at least ten times. The chain has TRBV7-8 and TRBJ1-3; D may be TRBD1 (6 bases). V was clipped by 2 bases and J by 8 bases, with 19 bases between them. The germline V gene has CDR1 SGHVS and CDR2 FQNEAQ. This CDR3 has 16 residues. The CDR3, as DNA: TGTGCCAGCAGCTTAAGGGGGGCCGGGACCCAAGACACCATATATTTT. Its protein product is CASSLRGAGTQDTIYF.

This clonotype has a count of ten or more. This chain connects TRBV7-6 to TRBJ2-3, with 7 bases identical to TRBD2. J lost 4 bases, V lost 5 bases, and 9 bases had no gene match. This CDR3 contains 15 residues. The germline V gene has CDR1 SGHVS and CDR2 FNYEAQ. The CDR3 region is CASSRSGSGADTQYF. As DNA, the CDR3 is TGTGCCAGCAGCCGTAGCGGGTCAGGCGCAGATACGCAGTATTTT.

This clonotype has a count of ten or more. The CDR3: CASSFYSGVGKTQYF. The CDR3 bases are TGTGCCAGCAGCTTCTACAGCGGGGTTGGCAAGACCCAGTACTTC. The chain links TRBV5-6 to TRBJ2-5, with TRBD2 identical over 7 bases. The ends lost 2 bases at V and 6 bases at J; junction bases unmatched: 10. The CDR3 is made up of 15 amino acids. Per the germline V gene, CDR1 is SGHDT and CDR2 is YYEEEE.

This clonotype was seen ten or more times. V gene TRBV5-1 combines with J gene TRBJ2-5; 7 bases map to TRBD2. Trimming at V came to 1 base and at J to 5 bases, leaving 5 bases not matched to a gene. Germline V CDR1 and CDR2: SGHRS, YFSETQ. The CDR3 runs 14 residues. The CDR3 DNA follows: TGCGCCAGCAGCTTGTTTCAGGGAGGGGAGACCCAGTACTTC. The encoded protein is CASSLFQGGETQYF.

This clonotype was detected ten times or more. This chain connects TRBV6-1 to TRBJ2-5, with D perhaps being TRBD1 or TRBD2 (5 bases each). CDR3 length: 17 amino acids. V was trimmed by 6 bases and J by 2 bases, leaving 22 bases between them. Germline lookup yields CDR1 MNHNS and CDR2 SASEGT. As DNA, the CDR3 is TGTGCCAGCAGCCAACCCCGGGACCGTCTGACTCAAGAGACCCAGTACTTC. It is translated as CASSQPRDRLTQETQYF.

This clonotype was found a few times. The chain has TRBV7-9 and TRBJ2-7; D might be TRBD1 or TRBD2, each matching 5 bases. CDR1 SEHNR and CDR2 FQNEAQ come from the germline V gene (reference sequence). This CDR3 has 14 residues. Deletions cut 5 bases from V and 5 bases from J, with 16 bases between. The CDR3 coding sequence is TGTGCCAGCAGCCGAGGGACGCCTCGGGACGAGCAGTACTTC. Protein product: CASSRGTPRDEQYF.

This clonotype was counted ten times or more. The chain couples TRBV20-1 to TRBJ2-4, with 9 bases that match TRBD2. CDR1 and CDR2 (germline): DFQATT, SNEGSKA (reference sequence). The CDR3 is 14 residues long. CDR3 loop: CSAGGGLAKNIQYF. For the CDR3, the DNA is TGCAGCGCGGGAGGGGGTCTAGCCAAAAACATTCAGTACTTC.

This clonotype was detected ten times or more. V gene TRBV29-1 combines with J gene TRBJ2-1; TRBD2 matches 9 bases. The CDR3 sequence is 14 residues long. Unmatched junction bases numbered 9, after V lost 7 bases and J lost 5 bases. Germline CDR1 reads SQVTM; CDR2 reads ANQGSEA. The CDR3 bases are TGCAGCGCAGCTAGCGGGGTAACCGACAATGAGCAGTTCTTC. Residues: CSAASGVTDNEQFF.

This clonotype was seen a handful of times. The J gene is TRBJ1-1, the V gene TRBV5-5, with D perhaps matching TRBD1 (5 bases). Trimming cost V 3 bases and J 4 bases, with 10 bases left between them. The CDR3 loop spans 13 amino acids. CDR1 is SGHKS, CDR2 YYEKEE, per germline (reference sequence). CDR3 DNA sequence: TGTGCCAGCAGCTCAGGACATGTCACTGAAGCTTTCTTT. This gives the protein CASSSGHVTEAFF.

This chain links TRBV27 with TRBJ2-3; D remains ambiguous. CDR3 length: 16 residues. The V gene's germline CDR1 is MNHEY and CDR2 SMNVEV (reference sequence). V was trimmed by 2 bases and J by 0 bases, leaving 12 bases between them. The CDR3 loop is CASSLRPDPSTDTQYF. The CDR3, as DNA: TGTGCCAGCAGTTTACGTCCAGACCCTAGCACAGATACGCAGTATTTT.

About this clonotype: Since a much larger clone is just one base distant, this may be a read error. The rearrangement links TRBV20-1 to TRBJ2-3; tentative D call: TRBD2 (7 bases). This CDR3 is built from 15 residues. The germline V gene has CDR1 DFQATT and CDR2 SNEGSKA (reference sequence). Here the CDR3 DNA reads TGCAGTGCTTCCGGGGGGCGGGGAAGGATAGATTCGCAGTATTTT. Translating it yields CSASGGRGRIDSQYF.

This chain uses TRBV7-9 with TRBJ2-7; either TRBD1 or TRBD2 may fit D (5 bases each). CDR3 length: 14 residues. Germline values: CDR1 SEHNR, CDR2 FQNEAQ (reference sequence). Trimming pared 3 bases from V and 1 base from J, leaving 10 bases between. CDR3 loop: CASSFRDGSYEQYF. CDR3 DNA: TGTGCCAGCAGCTTCCGGGACGGGTCCTACGAGCAGTACTTC.

The rearrangement uses TRBV7-9 and TRBJ2-1; possibly TRBD1 or TRBD2 for D (5 bases each). CDR1 and CDR2 from the germline V gene are SEHNR and FQNEAQ (reference sequence). The CDR3 sequence is 12 residues long. V lost 11 bases, J lost 4 bases, and 12 bases lay in between. The CDR3: CAYGDLYNEQFF. CDR3 DNA sequence: TGTGCCTACGGGGACCTATACAATGAGCAGTTCTTC.

There are a few counts of this clonotype. The chain carries TRBV12-3 or TRBV12-4 and TRBJ2-3; 9 nucleotides agree with TRBD1. This CDR3 region has 15 residues. V lost 5 bases to trimming and J lost 1 base; unmatched junction nucleotides: 4. The CDR3 is CASSIRTGGTDTQYF. Written as DNA, the CDR3 is TGTGCCAGCAGTATCCGGACAGGGGGCACAGATACGCAGTATTTT.

This clonotype was observed many times. The chain employs TRBV12-3 or TRBV12-4 and TRBJ1-1; D ambiguous. This CDR3 comprises 13 residues. V shed 2 bases and J shed 3 bases, with 7 bases lying between them. CDR3 nucleotide sequence: TGTGCCAGCAGTTTAAAGGCAGACACTGAAGCTTTCTTT. The encoded protein is CASSLKADTEAFF.

This clonotype was detected many times. The chain uses TRBV5-1 and TRBJ1-4; D not resolved. The germline gives CDR1 SGHRS, CDR2 YFSETQ. CDR3 length: 14 amino acids. V lost 2 bases and J 8 bases, leaving 13 bases between the germline ends. DNA of the CDR3: TGCGCCAGCAGCTTTGAGACATCGGGAGAAAAACTGTTTTTT. Its translation is CASSFETSGEKLFF.

This clonotype was picked up many times. The chain links TRBV11-2 to TRBJ2-2, with TRBD2 matching over 12 bases. Germline V lookup: CDR1 SGHAT, CDR2 FQNNGV. The V gene end was trimmed by 0 bases and the J gene end by 8 bases; junction bases not matched to a gene: 16. The CDR3 spans 20 residues. The CDR3 here is CASSLDIGMERLAGEGELFF. As DNA, the CDR3 is TGTGCCAGCAGCTTAGATATCGGGATGGAGCGACTAGCGGGGGAGGGGGAGCTGTTTTTT.